The 3 T cell receptor beta chains below were found in one sample sequenced in a study of vaccination and CD4 T cells after COVID-19. For these receptors, no antigen is known. CD4+ T cells that had been cultured provided DNA sequenced with the Oncomine TCR Beta short-read assay. TCRdb called the PCR reads again in MiXCR, with one record for every CDR3 protein. Of some 8,600 distinct CDR3 sequences listed, 73% are singletons. Indicated treatment: approximately 11-day PBMC culture with coronavirus spike peptide pools or control peptides (ViraFEST assay). The sample consisted of CD4+ T cells from blood, cultured in vitro. These TCRs come from a human donor who had recovered from COVID-19.

The chain is built from TRBV15 and TRBJ2-1, with 8 bases aligning to TRBD2. Unmatched junction bases numbered 9, after V lost 0 bases and J lost 8 bases. Germline CDR1 LNHNV, CDR2 YYDKDF (reference sequence). The CDR3 has 16 amino acids. DNA for the CDR3: TGTGCCACCAGCAGAGATCTCGGGGGGGGCATTGATGAGCAGTTCTTC. It is translated as CATSRDLGGGIDEQFF.

V gene TRBV20-1 combines with J gene TRBJ1-5; no reliable D call. Germline V CDR1 and CDR2: DFQATT, SNEGSKA (reference sequence). The CDR3 consists of 14 residues. Trimming removed 3 bases at V and 6 bases at J, with 15 bases between. In DNA, the CDR3 is TGCAGTGCTAGCGGGGAGTTTGGAGGTCAGCCCCAGCATTTT. As protein: CSASGEFGGQPQHF.

V and J are TRBV24-1 and TRBJ2-5, with 8 bases that match TRBD1. V was pared by 2 bases and J by 2 bases, with 3 bases of the junction left unmatched. CDR3 length equals 15 residues. Germline CDR1 and CDR2: KGHDR and SFDVKD. Here the CDR3 DNA reads TGTGCCACCAGTGATTCCAGACAGGGGCAAGAGACCCAGTACTTC. Its translation is CATSDSRQGQETQYF.